This is a list of T cell receptor beta chains from one sample in a study of OX40 agonist ivuxolimab in advanced cancers. Some clones are missing from TCRdb's copy, which holds only in-frame ones; the method was immunoSEQ multiplex PCR. Of around 89,000 clones in the sample, approximately 90% were seen once. Sequencing was performed on CD4+ or CD8+ T cells sorted from blood, taken in a trial of the OX40 agonist ivuxolimab. These receptors all stem from an adult with an advanced solid tumor such as melanoma, head and neck, liver or kidney cancer. Both conserved end residues are part of each CDR3. The order of the fields is clone size, J gene, V gene, D gene, CDR3 DNA, CDR3 protein. D genes are given only for firm matches. Size values are once, few and many counts, or a class for expanded clones, and some rows have none.

clone_size: -; j_call: TRBJ2-5; v_call: TRBV5-1; d_call: TRBD2; cdr3_nt: TGCGCCAGCAGCTTGACCGGGACTAGAGAAGAGACCCAGTACTTC; cdr3_aa: CASSLTGTREETQYF
clone_size: -; j_call: TRBJ1-2; v_call: TRBV9; d_call: -; cdr3_nt: TGTGCCAGCAGCCCTCAGGGGTTGAGCTATGGCTACACCTTC; cdr3_aa: CASSPQGLSYGYTF
clone_size: -; j_call: TRBJ1-3; v_call: TRBV7-9; d_call: -; cdr3_nt: TGTGCCAGCAGCTTGGACTCTGGAAACACCATATATTTT; cdr3_aa: CASSLDSGNTIYF
clone_size: -; j_call: TRBJ2-1; v_call: TRBV19; d_call: TRBD1; cdr3_nt: TGTGCCAGTAGTAAGGACAACACCGGGACAGGGGGCTACAATGAGCAGTTCTTC; cdr3_aa: CASSKDNTGTGGYNEQFF
clone_size: -; j_call: TRBJ2-3; v_call: TRBV9; d_call: TRBD2; cdr3_nt: TGTGCCAGCAGCGTAGCGGGGACTAGCGCAGATACGCAGTATTTT; cdr3_aa: CASSVAGTSADTQYF
clone_size: once; j_call: TRBJ2-2; v_call: TRBV5-1; d_call: -; cdr3_nt: TGCGCCAGCAGCATACCCAACGTTGGGACCGGGGAGCTGTTTTTT; cdr3_aa: CASSIPNVGTGELFF
clone_size: -; j_call: TRBJ2-3; v_call: TRBV6-6; d_call: -; cdr3_nt: TGTGCCAGCAGTTACTCCCAGAGCACAGATACGCAGTATTTT; cdr3_aa: CASSYSQSTDTQYF
clone_size: -; j_call: TRBJ1-5; v_call: TRBV5-5; d_call: -; cdr3_nt: TGTGCCAGCAGAATAGACCCGGGCAATCAGCCCCAGCATTTT; cdr3_aa: CASRIDPGNQPQHF
clone_size: few; j_call: TRBJ2-2; v_call: TRBV11-3; d_call: TRBD2; cdr3_nt: TGTGCCAGCAGCTTAGATCTAGGACTAGCTTATTCGGGGGAGCTGTTTTTT; cdr3_aa: CASSLDLGLAYSGELFF
clone_size: once; j_call: TRBJ2-1; v_call: TRBV28; d_call: TRBD2; cdr3_nt: TGTGCCAGCAGTTTTAGGACTAGCGGGAGTTCAGGTGAGCAGTTCTTC; cdr3_aa: CASSFRTSGSSGEQFF
clone_size: -; j_call: TRBJ2-7; v_call: TRBV6-6; d_call: -; cdr3_nt: TGTGCCAGCAGTGATACAGGTTTGGGGGGATACGAGCAGTACTTC; cdr3_aa: CASSDTGLGGYEQYF
clone_size: once; j_call: TRBJ1-2; v_call: TRBV18; d_call: TRBD1; cdr3_nt: TGTGCCAGCTCACCAGGAACAGGGGTTTTTTATGGCTACACCTTC; cdr3_aa: CASSPGTGVFYGYTF
clone_size: few; j_call: TRBJ1-5; v_call: TRBV27; d_call: -; cdr3_nt: TGTGCCAGCAGTCCCCTCCTCGGGGTTAATCAGCCCCAGCATTTT; cdr3_aa: CASSPLLGVNQPQHF
clone_size: -; j_call: TRBJ2-2; v_call: TRBV4-1; d_call: -; cdr3_nt: TGCGCCAGCAGCCAAGGGATTACCGGGGAGCTGTTTTTT; cdr3_aa: CASSQGITGELFF
clone_size: -; j_call: TRBJ2-1; v_call: TRBV7-2; d_call: TRBD2; cdr3_nt: TGTGCCAGCAGCCCTCTAGCGGGATCCTACAATGAGCAGTTCTTC; cdr3_aa: CASSPLAGSYNEQFF
clone_size: -; j_call: TRBJ2-5; v_call: TRBV7-2; d_call: -; cdr3_nt: TGTGCCAGCAGCTTTCAGGGTGGGGCAGAGACCCAGTACTTC; cdr3_aa: CASSFQGGAETQYF
clone_size: -; j_call: TRBJ2-5; v_call: TRBV7-3; d_call: -; cdr3_nt: TGTGCCAGCAGTTCCGAGGGCGGCCGGTACCAAGAGACCCAGTACTTC; cdr3_aa: CASSSEGGRYQETQYF
clone_size: -; j_call: TRBJ2-1; v_call: TRBV7-2; d_call: TRBD2; cdr3_nt: TGTGCCAGCAGCTACTTCTTAGCGGGGGGTCGGAATGAGCAGTTCTTC; cdr3_aa: CASSYFLAGGRNEQFF
clone_size: -; j_call: TRBJ2-4; v_call: TRBV29-1; d_call: -; cdr3_nt: TGCAGCGTCTCCCGGGACGAAAACATTCAGTACTTC; cdr3_aa: CSVSRDENIQYF
clone_size: once; j_call: TRBJ2-5; v_call: TRBV28; d_call: -; cdr3_nt: TGTGCCAGCAGTCGTAGAGTAGGGACCCAGTACTTC; cdr3_aa: CASSRRVGTQYF
clone_size: -; j_call: TRBJ1-5; v_call: TRBV7-2; d_call: -; cdr3_nt: TGTGCCAGCAGCTTAGGCAGGGCAGCGAATCAGCCCCAGCATTTT; cdr3_aa: CASSLGRAANQPQHF
clone_size: -; j_call: TRBJ2-2; v_call: TRBV2; d_call: TRBD2; cdr3_nt: TGTGCCAGCGGGACTAGCGGGGCTGGCGGGGAGCTGTTTTTT; cdr3_aa: CASGTSGAGGELFF
clone_size: -; j_call: TRBJ2-6; v_call: TRBV7-9; d_call: -; cdr3_nt: TGTGCCAGCAGGGACGGGTTGTCTGGGGCCAACGTCCTGACTTTC; cdr3_aa: CASRDGLSGANVLTF
clone_size: -; j_call: TRBJ2-2; v_call: TRBV29-1; d_call: TRBD1; cdr3_nt: TGCAGCGTTAAGCCAGGGGGCGGCACCGGGGAGCTGTTTTTT; cdr3_aa: CSVKPGGGTGELFF
clone_size: -; j_call: TRBJ1-5; v_call: TRBV10-1; d_call: TRBD1; cdr3_nt: TGCGCCAGCAGCGAGACAGGGGGCGGGCAGCCCCAGCATTTT; cdr3_aa: CASSETGGGQPQHF